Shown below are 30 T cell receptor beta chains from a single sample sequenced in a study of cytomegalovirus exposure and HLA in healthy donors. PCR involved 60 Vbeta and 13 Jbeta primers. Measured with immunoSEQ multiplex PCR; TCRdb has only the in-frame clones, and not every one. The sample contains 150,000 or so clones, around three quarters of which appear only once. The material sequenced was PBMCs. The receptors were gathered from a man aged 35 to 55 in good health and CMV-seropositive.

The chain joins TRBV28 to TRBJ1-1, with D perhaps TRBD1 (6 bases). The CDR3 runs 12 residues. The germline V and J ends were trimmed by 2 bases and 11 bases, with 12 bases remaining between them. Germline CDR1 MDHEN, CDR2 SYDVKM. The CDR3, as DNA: TGTGCCAGCAGTTTAGGGAGCAGGGGCGCTTTCTTT. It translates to CASSLGSRGAFF.

CDR3 sequence reads: CASSDHGGVSSGANVLTF. CDR3 sequence (DNA): TGTGCCAGCAGTGATCATGGCGGGGTAAGCTCTGGGGCCAACGTCCTGACTTTC. The V gene is TRBV2, the J gene TRBJ2-6; possibly TRBD2 for D (6 bases). V gave up 3 bases and J gave up 0 bases, with 15 bases separating them. The CDR3 has 18 amino acids. The germline V gene encodes CDR1 SNHLY and CDR2 FYNNEI.

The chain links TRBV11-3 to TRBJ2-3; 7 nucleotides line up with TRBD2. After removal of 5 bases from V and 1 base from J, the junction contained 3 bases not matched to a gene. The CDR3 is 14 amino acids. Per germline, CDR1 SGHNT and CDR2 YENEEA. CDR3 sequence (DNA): TGTGCCAGCAGCCGTACTAGCGGCACAGATACGCAGTATTTT. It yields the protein CASSRTSGTDTQYF.

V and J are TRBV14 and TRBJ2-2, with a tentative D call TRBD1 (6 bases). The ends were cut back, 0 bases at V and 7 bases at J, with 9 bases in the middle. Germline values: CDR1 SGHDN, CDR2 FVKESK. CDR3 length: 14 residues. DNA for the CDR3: TGTGCCAGCAGCCAAGAGCAGGGGTTCGGGGAGCTGTTTTTT. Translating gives CASSQEQGFGELFF.

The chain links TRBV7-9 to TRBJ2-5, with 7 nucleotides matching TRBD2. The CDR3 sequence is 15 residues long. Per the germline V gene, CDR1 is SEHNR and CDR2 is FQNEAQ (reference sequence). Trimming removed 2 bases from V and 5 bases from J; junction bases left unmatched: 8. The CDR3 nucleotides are TGTGCCAGCAGCTTAATCAGCGGGAAGACGGAGACCCAGTACTTC. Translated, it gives CASSLISGKTETQYF. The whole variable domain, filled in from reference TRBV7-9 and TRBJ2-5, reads DTGVSQNPRHKITKRGQNVTFRCDPISEHNRLYWYRQTLGQGPEFLTYFQNEAQLEKSRLLSDRFSAERPKGSFSTLEIQRTEQGDSAMYLCASSLISGKTETQYFGPGTRLLVL.

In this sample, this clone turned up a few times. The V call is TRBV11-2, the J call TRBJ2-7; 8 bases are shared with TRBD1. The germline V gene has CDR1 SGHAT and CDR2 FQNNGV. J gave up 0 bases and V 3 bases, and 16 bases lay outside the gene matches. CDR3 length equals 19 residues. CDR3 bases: TGTGCCAGCAGCTTTCATTCAAGGAAGGGACAGGAGGCCTCCTACGAGCAGTACTTC. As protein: CASSFHSRKGQEASYEQYF. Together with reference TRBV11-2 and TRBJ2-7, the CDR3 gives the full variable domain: EAGVAQSPRYKIIEKRQSVAFWCNPISGHATLYWYQQILGQGPKLLIQFQNNGVVDDSQLPKDRFSAERLKGVDSTLKIQPAKLEDSAVYLCASSFHSRKGQEASYEQYFGPGTRLTVT.

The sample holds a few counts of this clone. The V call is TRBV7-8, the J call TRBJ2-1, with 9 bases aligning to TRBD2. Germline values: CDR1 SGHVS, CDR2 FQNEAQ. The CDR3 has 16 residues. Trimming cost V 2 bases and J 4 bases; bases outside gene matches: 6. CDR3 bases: TGTGCCAGCAGCTTATGGGCGGGAGGGGGGTACAATGAGCAGTTCTTC. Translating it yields CASSLWAGGGYNEQFF.

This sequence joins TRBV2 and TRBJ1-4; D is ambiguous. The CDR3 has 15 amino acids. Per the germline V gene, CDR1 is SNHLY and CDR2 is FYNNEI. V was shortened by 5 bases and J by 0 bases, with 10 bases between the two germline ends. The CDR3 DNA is TGTGCCAGCAGTACCCCCGGGGCAACTAATGAAAAACTGTTTTTT. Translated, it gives CASSTPGATNEKLFF.

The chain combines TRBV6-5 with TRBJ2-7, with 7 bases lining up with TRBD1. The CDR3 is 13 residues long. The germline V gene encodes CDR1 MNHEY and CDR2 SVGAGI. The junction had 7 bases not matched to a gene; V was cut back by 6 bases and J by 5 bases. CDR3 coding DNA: TGTGCCAGCAGGGGCCACACAGGGGACGAGCAGTACTTC. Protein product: CASRGHTGDEQYF.

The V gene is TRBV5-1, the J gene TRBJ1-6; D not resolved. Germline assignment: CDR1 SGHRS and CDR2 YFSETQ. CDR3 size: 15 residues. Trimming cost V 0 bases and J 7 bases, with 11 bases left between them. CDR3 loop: CASSLEAPTNSPLHF. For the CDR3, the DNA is TGCGCCAGCAGCTTGGAGGCCCCGACAAATTCACCCCTCCACTTT.

CDR3 residues: CAISTGQGEETQYF. Written as DNA, the CDR3 is TGTGCCATCAGCACGGGACAGGGGGAAGAGACCCAGTACTTC. The gene calls are TRBV10-3 and TRBJ2-5; 11 nucleotides match TRBD1. Germline CDR1 ENHRY, CDR2 SYGVKD. This CDR3 region has 14 residues. V was clipped by 6 bases and J by 3 bases; unmatched bases: 3.

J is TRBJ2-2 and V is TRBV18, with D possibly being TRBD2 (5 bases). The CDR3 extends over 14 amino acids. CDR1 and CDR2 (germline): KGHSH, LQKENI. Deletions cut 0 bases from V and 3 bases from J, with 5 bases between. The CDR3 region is CASSPPRDTGELFF. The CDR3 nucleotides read TGTGCCAGCTCACCACCGCGGGACACCGGGGAGCTGTTTTTT.

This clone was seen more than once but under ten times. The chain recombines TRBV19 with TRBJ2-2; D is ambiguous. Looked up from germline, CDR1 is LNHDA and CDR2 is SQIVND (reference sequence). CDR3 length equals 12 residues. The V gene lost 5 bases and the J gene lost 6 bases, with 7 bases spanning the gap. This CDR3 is CASSGRPGELFF. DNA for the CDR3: TGTGCCAGTAGTGGGCGTCCCGGGGAGCTGTTTTTT.

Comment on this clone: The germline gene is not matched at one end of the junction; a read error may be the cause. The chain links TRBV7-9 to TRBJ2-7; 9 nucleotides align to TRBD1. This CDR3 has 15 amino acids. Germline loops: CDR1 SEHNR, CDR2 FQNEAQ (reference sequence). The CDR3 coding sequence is TGTTCCAGCAGCTCTCAAGGGACAGGGCCCTACGAGCAGTACTTC. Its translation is CSSSSQGTGPYEQYF.

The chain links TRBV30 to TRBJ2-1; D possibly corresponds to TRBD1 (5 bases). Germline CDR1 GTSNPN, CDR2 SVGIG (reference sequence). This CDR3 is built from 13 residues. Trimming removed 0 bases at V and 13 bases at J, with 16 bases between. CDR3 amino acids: CAWSVLIGQGQFF. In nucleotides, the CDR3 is TGTGCCTGGAGTGTACTAATCGGGCAGGGACAGTTCTTC.

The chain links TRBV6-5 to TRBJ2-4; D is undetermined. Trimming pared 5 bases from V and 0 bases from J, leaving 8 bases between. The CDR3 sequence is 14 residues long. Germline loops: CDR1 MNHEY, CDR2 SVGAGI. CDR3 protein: CASSPSLAKNIQYF. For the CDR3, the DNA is TGTGCCAGCAGTCCCAGTCTAGCCAAAAACATTCAGTACTTC.

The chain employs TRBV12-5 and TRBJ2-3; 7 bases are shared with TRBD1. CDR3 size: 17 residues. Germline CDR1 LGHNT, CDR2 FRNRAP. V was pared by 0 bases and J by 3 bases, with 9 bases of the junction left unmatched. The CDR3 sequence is CASGLVTGARGTDTQYF. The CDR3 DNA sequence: TGTGCTAGTGGTTTGGTAACAGGGGCAAGAGGGACAGATACGCAGTATTTT.

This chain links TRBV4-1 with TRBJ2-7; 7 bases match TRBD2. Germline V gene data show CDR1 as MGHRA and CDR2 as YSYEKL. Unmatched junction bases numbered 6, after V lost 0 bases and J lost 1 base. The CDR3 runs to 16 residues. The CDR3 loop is CASSQDDGGGSYEQYF. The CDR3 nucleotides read TGCGCCAGCAGCCAAGATGATGGGGGAGGGTCCTACGAGCAGTACTTC.

Here the CDR3 DNA reads TGTGCCAGCAGCCCGAAGCGGACTAGCGGGAGTCGCGGGGAGCTGTTTTTT. Protein product: CASSPKRTSGSRGELFF. J is TRBJ2-2 and V is TRBV14, with TRBD2 identical over 13 bases. The CDR3 consists of 17 residues. Per the germline V gene, CDR1 is SGHDN and CDR2 is FVKESK. Losses at the gene ends were 4 bases for V and 7 bases for J; bases not matched to a gene: 9.

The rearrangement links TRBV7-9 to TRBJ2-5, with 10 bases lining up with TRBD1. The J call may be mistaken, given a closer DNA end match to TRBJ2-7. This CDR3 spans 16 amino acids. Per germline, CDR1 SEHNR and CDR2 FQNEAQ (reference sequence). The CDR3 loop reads CASSLEPGQGNYEQYF. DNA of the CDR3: TGTGCCAGCAGCTTAGAGCCGGGACAGGGGAACTACGAGCAGTACTTC.

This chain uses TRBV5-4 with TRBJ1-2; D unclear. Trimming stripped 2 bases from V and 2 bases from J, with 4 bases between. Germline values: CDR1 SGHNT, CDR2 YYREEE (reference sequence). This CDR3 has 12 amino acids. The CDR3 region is CASSFSNYGYTF. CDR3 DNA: TGTGCCAGCAGCTTTTCAAACTATGGCTACACCTTC. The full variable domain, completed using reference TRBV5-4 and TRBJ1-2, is ETGVTQSPTHLIKTRGQQVTLRCSSQSGHNTVSWYQQALGQGPQFIFQYYREEENGRGNFPPRFSGLQFPNYSSELNVNALELDDSALYLCASSFSNYGYTFGSGTRLTVV.

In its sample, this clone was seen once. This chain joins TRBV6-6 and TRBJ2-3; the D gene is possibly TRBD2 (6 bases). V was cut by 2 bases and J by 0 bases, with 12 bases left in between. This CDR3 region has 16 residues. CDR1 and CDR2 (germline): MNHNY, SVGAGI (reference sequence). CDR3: CASSYPLAKSTDTQYF. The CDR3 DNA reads TGTGCCAGCAGTTACCCTCTAGCGAAGAGCACAGATACGCAGTATTTT.

The CDR3 region has the DNA TGTGCCAGCAGTTTACTCAGGGCACCCTACGAGCAGTACTTC. Translation gives CASSLLRAPYEQYF. The gene calls are TRBV27 and TRBJ2-7; D possibly corresponds to TRBD1 (5 bases). The CDR3 length is 14 residues. V was cut by 2 bases and J by 2 bases, with 10 bases left in between. Germline V gene lookup returns CDR1 MNHEY and CDR2 SMNVEV (reference sequence).

CDR3 DNA: TGTGCCTGGACCAGGGGGGAGAGTGAAAAACTGTTTTTT. Translating gives CAWTRGESEKLFF. The rearrangement joins TRBV30 to TRBJ1-4, with TRBD1 identical over 7 bases. After removal of 4 bases from V and 7 bases from J, the junction contained 6 bases not matched to a gene. Germline V gene data show CDR1 as GTSNPN and CDR2 as SVGIG (reference sequence). This CDR3 spans 13 amino acids.

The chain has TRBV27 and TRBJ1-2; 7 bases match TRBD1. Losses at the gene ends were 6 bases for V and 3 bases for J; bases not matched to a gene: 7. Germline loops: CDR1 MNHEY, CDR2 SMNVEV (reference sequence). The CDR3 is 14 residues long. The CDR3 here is CASRATGNDYGYTF. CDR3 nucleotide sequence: TGTGCCAGCAGGGCGACAGGGAACGACTATGGCTACACCTTC.

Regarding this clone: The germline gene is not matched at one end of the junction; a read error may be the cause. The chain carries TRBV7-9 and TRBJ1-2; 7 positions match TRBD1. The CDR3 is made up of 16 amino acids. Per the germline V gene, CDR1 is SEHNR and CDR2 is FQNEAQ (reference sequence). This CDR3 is CSSSPFQGVSNYGYTF. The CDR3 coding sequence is TGTTCCAGCAGCCCTTTTCAGGGGGTCTCTAACTATGGCTACACCTTC.

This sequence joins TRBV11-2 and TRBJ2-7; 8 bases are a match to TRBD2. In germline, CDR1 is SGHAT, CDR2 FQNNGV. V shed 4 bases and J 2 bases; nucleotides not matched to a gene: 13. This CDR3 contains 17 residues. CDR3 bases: TGTGCCAGCAGCTCCCCCTCTATAGCGGGAATACCCTACGAGCAGTACTTC. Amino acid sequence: CASSSPSIAGIPYEQYF.

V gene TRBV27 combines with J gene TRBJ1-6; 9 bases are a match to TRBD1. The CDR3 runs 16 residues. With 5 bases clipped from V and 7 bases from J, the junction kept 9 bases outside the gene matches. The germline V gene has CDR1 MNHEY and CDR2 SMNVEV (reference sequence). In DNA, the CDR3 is TGTGCCAGCAGTCTTACCCTTGGACAGGGGAATTCACCCCTCCACTTT. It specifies CASSLTLGQGNSPLHF.

CDR3 nucleotide sequence: TGCGCCAGCAGTCGCCGACAGGGGGCTGGTAATGAGCAGTTCTTC. Its translation: CASSRRQGAGNEQFF. The genes are TRBV5-1 and TRBJ2-1, with TRBD1 matching over 10 bases. The CDR3 length is 15 residues. CDR1 is SGHRS and CDR2 is YFSETQ in the germline V gene. V gave up 5 bases and J gave up 7 bases; unmatched junction bases: 9.

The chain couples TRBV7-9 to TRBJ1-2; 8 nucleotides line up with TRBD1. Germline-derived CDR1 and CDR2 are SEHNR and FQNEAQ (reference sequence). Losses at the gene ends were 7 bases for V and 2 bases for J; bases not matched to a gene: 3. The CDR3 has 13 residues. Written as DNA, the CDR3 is TGTGCCAGCACCAGGACAGGGAACTATGGCTACACCTTC. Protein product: CASTRTGNYGYTF. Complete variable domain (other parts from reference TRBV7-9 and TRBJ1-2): DTGVSQNPRHKITKRGQNVTFRCDPISEHNRLYWYRQTLGQGPEFLTYFQNEAQLEKSRLLSDRFSAERPKGSFSTLEIQRTEQGDSAMYLCASTRTGNYGYTFGSGTRLTVV.